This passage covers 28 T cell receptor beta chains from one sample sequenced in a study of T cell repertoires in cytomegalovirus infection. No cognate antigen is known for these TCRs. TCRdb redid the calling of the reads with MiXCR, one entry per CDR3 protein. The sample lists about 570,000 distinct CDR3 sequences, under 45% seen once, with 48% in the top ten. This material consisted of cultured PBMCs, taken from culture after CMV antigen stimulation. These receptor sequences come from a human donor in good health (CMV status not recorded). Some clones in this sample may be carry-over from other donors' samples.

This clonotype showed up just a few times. For the CDR3, the DNA is TGCAGGGCGCACAGGACGAACTATGGCTACACCTTC. Its translation is CRAHRTNYGYTF. The chain couples TRBV20-1 to TRBJ1-2; TRBD1 might be the D (5 bases). Per the germline V gene, CDR1 is DFQATT and CDR2 is SNEGSKA (reference sequence). This CDR3 is built from 12 residues.

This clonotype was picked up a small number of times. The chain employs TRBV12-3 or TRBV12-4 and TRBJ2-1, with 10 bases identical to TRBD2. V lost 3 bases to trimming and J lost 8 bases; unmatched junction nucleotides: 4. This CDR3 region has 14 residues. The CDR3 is CASSFGTSAHEQFF. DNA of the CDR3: TGTGCCAGCAGTTTCGGGACTAGCGCCCATGAGCAGTTCTTC.

In nucleotides, the CDR3 is TGTGCCACCAGCAGGGGCAGGCCAGGAAGGGGGGGTAGCTCCTACAATGAGCAGTTCTTC. Translation: CATSRGRPGRGGSSYNEQFF. The chain recombines TRBV15 with TRBJ2-1; TRBD2 is a possible D gene (7 bases). The germline CDR1 and CDR2 sequences are LNHNV and YYDKDF (reference sequence). The germline V and J ends were trimmed by 3 bases and 0 bases, with 24 bases remaining between them. This CDR3 is built from 20 residues.

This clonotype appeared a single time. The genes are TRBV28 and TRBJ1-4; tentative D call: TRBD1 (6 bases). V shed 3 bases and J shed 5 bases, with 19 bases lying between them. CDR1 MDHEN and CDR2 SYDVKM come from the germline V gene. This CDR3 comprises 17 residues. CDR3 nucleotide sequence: TGTGCCAGCAGTTTGGGGCGTCAGGGGACCTCGAATGAAAAACTGTTTTTT. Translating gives CASSLGRQGTSNEKLFF.

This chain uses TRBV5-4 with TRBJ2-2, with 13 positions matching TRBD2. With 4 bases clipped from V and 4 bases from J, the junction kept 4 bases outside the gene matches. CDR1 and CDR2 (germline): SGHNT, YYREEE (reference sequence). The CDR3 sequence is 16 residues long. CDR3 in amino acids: CASSVGLAGVTGELFF. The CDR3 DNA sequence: TGTGCCAGCAGCGTAGGACTAGCGGGGGTCACCGGGGAGCTGTTTTTT.

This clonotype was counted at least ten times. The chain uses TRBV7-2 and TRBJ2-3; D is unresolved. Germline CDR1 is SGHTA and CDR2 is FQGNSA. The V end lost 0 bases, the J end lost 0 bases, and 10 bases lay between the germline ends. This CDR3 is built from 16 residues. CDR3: CASSLAPWRSTDTQYF. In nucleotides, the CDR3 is TGTGCCAGCAGCTTAGCGCCTTGGCGGAGCACAGATACGCAGTATTTT.

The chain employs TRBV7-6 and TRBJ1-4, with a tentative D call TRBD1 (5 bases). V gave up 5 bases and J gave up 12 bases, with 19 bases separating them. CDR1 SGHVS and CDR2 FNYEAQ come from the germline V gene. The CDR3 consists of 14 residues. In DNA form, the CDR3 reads TGTGCCAGCAGCCCTCGGTCGGCCCTAGGGGAACTGTTTTTT. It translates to CASSPRSALGELFF.

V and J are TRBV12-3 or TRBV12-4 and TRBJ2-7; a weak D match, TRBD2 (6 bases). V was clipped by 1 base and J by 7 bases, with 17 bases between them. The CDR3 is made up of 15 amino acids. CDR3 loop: CASSLVAPGAGEQYF. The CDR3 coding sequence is TGTGCCAGCAGTTTAGTGGCCCCGGGAGCAGGGGAGCAGTACTTC.

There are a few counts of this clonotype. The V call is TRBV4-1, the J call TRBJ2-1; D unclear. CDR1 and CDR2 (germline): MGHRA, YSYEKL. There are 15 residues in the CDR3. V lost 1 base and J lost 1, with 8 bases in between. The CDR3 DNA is TGCGCCAGCAGCCAAGTTGTGATATCCTACAATGAGCAGTTCTTC. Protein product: CASSQVVISYNEQFF.

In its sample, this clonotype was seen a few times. The CDR3 bases are TGTGCCAGCAGATATAGACAAGCCAGCACCGGGGAGCTGTTTTTT. Translating it yields CASRYRQASTGELFF. The gene calls are TRBV7-2 and TRBJ2-2; D is ambiguous. The V gene's germline CDR1 is SGHTA and CDR2 FQGNSA. Trimming shortened V by 6 bases and J by 4 bases, and 15 bases separated the two germline ends. This CDR3 spans 15 amino acids.

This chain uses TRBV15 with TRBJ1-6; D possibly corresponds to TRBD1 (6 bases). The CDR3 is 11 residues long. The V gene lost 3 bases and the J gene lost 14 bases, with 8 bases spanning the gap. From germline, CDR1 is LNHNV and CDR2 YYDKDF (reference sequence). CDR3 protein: CATSRGHSLHF. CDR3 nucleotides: TGTGCCACCAGCAGGGGACATTCCCTCCACTTT.

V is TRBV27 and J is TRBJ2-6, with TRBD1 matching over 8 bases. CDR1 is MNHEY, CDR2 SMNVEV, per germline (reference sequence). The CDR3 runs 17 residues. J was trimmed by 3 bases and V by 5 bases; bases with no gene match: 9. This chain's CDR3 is CASSLRTGQGGANVLTF. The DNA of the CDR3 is TGTGCCAGCAGTCTCCGGACAGGGCAGGGTGGGGCCAACGTCCTGACTTTC.

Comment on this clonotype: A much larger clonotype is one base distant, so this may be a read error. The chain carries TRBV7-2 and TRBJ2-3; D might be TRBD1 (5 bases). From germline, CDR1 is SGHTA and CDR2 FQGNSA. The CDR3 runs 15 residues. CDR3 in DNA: TGTGCCAGCAGCTCCTCCCTCGCGGACACAGATATGCAGTATTTT. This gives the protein CASSSSLADTDMQYF.

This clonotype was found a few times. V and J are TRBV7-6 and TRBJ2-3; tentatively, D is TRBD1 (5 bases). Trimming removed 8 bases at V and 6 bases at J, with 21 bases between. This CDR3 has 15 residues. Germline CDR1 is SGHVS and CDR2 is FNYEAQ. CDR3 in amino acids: CASRPVQGSSDTQYF. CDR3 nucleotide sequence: TGTGCCAGCCGCCCGGTCCAGGGCAGTTCGGATACGCAGTATTTT.

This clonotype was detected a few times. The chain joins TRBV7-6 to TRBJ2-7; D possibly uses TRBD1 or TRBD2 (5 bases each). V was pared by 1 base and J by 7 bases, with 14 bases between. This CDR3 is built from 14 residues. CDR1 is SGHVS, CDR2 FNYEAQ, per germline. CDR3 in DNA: TGTGCCAGCAGCTTAGGTGGGGCCCCGGGAGAGCAGTACTTC. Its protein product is CASSLGGAPGEQYF.

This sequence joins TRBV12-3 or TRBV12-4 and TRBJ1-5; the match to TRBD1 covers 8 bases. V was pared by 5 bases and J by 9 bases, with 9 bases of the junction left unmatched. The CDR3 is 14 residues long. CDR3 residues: CASSLQGVIGPQHF. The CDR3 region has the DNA TGTGCCAGCAGTCTACAGGGGGTAATTGGGCCCCAGCATTTT.

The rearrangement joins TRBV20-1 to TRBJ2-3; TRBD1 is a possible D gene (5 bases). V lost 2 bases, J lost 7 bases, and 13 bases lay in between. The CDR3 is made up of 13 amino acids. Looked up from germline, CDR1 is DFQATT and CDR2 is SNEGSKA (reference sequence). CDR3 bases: TGCAGTGCTAGAAGAGAGGACACCCATACGCAGTATTTT. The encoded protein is CSARREDTHTQYF.

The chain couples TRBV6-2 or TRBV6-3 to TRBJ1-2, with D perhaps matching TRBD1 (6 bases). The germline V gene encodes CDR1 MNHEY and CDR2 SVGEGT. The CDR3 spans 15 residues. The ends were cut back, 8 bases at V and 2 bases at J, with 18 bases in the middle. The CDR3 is CASAPHRDVNYGYTF. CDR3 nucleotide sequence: TGTGCCAGCGCCCCGCACAGGGACGTAAACTATGGCTACACCTTC.

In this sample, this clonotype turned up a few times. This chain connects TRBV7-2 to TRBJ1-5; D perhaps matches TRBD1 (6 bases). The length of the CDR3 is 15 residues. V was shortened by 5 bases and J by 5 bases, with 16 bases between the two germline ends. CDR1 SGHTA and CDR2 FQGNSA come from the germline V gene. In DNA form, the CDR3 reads TGTGCCAGCAGCCCCCCCGGGGGCGCCGATCAGCCCCAGCATTTT. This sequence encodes CASSPPGGADQPQHF.

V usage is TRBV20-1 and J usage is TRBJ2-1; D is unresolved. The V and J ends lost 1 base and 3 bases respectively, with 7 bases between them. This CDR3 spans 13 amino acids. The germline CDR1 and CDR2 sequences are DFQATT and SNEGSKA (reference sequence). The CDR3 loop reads CSARVGNYNEQFF. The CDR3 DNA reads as TGCAGTGCTAGAGTCGGAAACTACAATGAGCAGTTCTTC.

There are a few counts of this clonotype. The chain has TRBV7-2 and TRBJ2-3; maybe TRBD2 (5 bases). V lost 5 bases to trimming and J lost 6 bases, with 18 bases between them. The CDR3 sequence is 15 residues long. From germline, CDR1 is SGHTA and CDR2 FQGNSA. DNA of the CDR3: TGTGCCAGCAGCGGCCCCGGCGGACTCGGGGATACGCAGTATTTT. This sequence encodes CASSGPGGLGDTQYF.

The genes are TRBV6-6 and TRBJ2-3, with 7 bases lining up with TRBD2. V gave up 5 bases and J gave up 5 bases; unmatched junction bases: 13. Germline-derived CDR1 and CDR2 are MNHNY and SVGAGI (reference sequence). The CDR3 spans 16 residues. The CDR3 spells CASSRPSGTAEDTQYF. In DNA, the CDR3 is TGTGCCAGCAGTCGACCGAGCGGGACCGCGGAAGATACGCAGTATTTT.

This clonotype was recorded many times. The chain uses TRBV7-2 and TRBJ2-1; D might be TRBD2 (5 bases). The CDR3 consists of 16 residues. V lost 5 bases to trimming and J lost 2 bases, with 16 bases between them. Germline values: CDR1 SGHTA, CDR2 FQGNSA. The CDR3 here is CASSPRLRVAYNEQFF. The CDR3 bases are TGTGCCAGCAGCCCACGACTGCGGGTGGCCTACAATGAGCAGTTCTTC.

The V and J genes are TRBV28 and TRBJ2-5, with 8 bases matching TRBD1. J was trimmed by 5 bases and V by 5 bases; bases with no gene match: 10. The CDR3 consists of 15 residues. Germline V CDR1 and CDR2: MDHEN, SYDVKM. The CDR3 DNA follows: TGTGCCAGCAGTAAACGACAGGGGTTCGGGGAGACCCAGTACTTC. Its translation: CASSKRQGFGETQYF.

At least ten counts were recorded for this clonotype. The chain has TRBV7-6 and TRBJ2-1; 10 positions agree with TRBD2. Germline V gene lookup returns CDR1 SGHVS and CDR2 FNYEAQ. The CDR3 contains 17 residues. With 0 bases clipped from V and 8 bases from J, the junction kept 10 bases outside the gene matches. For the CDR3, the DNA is TGTGCCAGCAGCTTAGCACTCCGACTAGCGGGCCGACATGAGCAGTTCTTC. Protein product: CASSLALRLAGRHEQFF.

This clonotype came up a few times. The CDR3 loop is CASSLNSRDGYTF. DNA of the CDR3: TGTGCCAGCAGCTTAAACAGCCGAGATGGCTACACCTTC. The rearrangement uses TRBV7-2 and TRBJ1-2; D gene uncertain. The germline V gene encodes CDR1 SGHTA and CDR2 FQGNSA. The CDR3 covers 13 residues. The V end lost 2 bases, the J end lost 6 bases, and 10 bases lay between the germline ends. The full variable domain, rest sourced from reference TRBV7-2 and TRBJ1-2, is GAGVSQSPSNKVTEKGKDVELRCDPISGHTALYWYRQSLGQGLEFLIYFQGNSAPDKSGLPSDRFSAERTGGSVSTLTIQRTQQEDSAVYLCASSLNSRDGYTFGSGTRLTVV.

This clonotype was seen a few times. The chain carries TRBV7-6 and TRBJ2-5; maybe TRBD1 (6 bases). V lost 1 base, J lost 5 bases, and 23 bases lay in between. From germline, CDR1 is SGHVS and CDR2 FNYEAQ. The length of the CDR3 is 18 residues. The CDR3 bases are TGTGCCAGCAGCTTAGGGGTCAGGACAGCTCCCCCGTTGGAGACCCAGTACTTC. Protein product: CASSLGVRTAPPLETQYF.

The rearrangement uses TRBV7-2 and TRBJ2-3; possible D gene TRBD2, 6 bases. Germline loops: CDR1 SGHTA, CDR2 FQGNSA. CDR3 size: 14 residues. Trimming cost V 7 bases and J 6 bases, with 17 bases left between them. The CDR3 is CASILQGGRDTQYF. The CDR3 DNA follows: TGTGCCAGCATCTTGCAGGGTGGGAGGGATACGCAGTATTTT.